This entry features one TCR beta chain sequence. This record belongs to a study of radiotherapy plus CTLA-4 blockade in lung cancer. Sequenced by immunoSEQ multiplex PCR; TCRdb stores in-frame clones only, minus some. The repertoire holds about 110,000 clones, around 85% seen once, with 2% to 2.5% in the top ten. The V gene lost 4 bases and the J gene lost 4 bases, with 8 bases spanning the gap. CDR1 SGHTA and CDR2 FQGNSA come from the germline V gene. The CDR3 is 13 residues long. This sequence joins TRBV7-2 and TRBJ2-1; D perhaps matches TRBD1 (6 bases). The material sequenced was peripheral blood, taken from a patient treated with radiotherapy plus ipilimumab. This clonotype was obtained from a human donor with non-small cell lung cancer that progressed on radiotherapy plus ipilimumab. Some clones in this sample may be carry-over from other donors' samples. CDR3 in DNA: TGTGCCAGCAGCTATGGACAGTACAATGAGCAGTTCTTC. It translates to CASSYGQYNEQFF.